This TCR beta chain is drawn from a study of spatial heterogeneity in lung cancer. Whole-study context: The average appearance count of each unique TCR and UMI combination in raw reads was more than nine.

Time point defined: blood at routine non-recurrence follow-up after resection. Whole RNA obtained from tumor, nontumor lung or frozen PBMC underwent sequencing without sorting. This clonotype was seen many times. Every cDNA TCR molecule received its own unique molecular identifier. TCRdb called the 5' RACE reads again in MiXCR, with one record for every CDR3 protein. The table lists 25,000 to 30,000 distinct CDR3 sequences, about 6% of them singletons. This receptor was obtained from a male donor with early-stage non-small cell lung cancer. The sequencing here drew on PBMCs, taken at follow-up.

The CDR3 loop reads CASSRVGPSTDTQYF. In DNA form, the CDR3 reads TGCGCCAGCAGCCGGGTCGGACCTAGCACAGATACGCAGTATTTT. This sequence joins TRBV4-3 and TRBJ2-3; D ambiguous. Germline assignment: CDR1 LGHNA and CDR2 YSLEER. The CDR3 runs 15 residues. V dropped 4 bases and J dropped 0 bases, with 11 bases sitting between them.